The text below deals with one TCR beta chain. Germline V gene data show CDR1 as SGDLS and CDR2 as YYNGEE. The CDR3 has 14 amino acids. The V and J ends lost 4 bases and 2 bases respectively, with 11 bases between them. The record originates from a study of blood T cell repertoires in COVID-19. Only in-frame clones appear in the TCRdb table, and some are missing; sequencing was by immunoSEQ multiplex PCR. Of about 160,000 clones in the sample, approximately 79% were seen once. The gene calls are TRBV9 and TRBJ2-3; D is possibly TRBD1 (5 bases). The specimen sequenced was peripheral blood. This receptor was obtained from a woman older than 75 with acute or convalescent COVID-19. CDR3 nucleotides: TGTGCCAGCAGCCAGTGGGGCCTCACAGATACGCAGTATTTT. This encodes CASSQWGLTDTQYF.